One sample yielded the 4 T cell receptor beta chains listed below, sequenced in a study of blood T cell repertoires in COVID-19. The protocol was immunoSEQ multiplex PCR, while the TCRdb copy is restricted to in-frame clones and leaves out a portion. This table has fewer than 350,000 clones, less than 90% appearing once. The sequenced sample consisted of peripheral blood. The source is a woman aged 25 to 39 with COVID-19, enrolled during active disease.

This rearrangement joins TRBV27 to TRBJ2-3; TRBD2 matches at 7 bases. The CDR3 loop spans 16 amino acids. The germline CDR1 and CDR2 sequences are MNHEY and SMNVEV (reference sequence). The trim removed 8 bases at V and 6 bases at J, leaving 17 bases unmatched. CDR3 loop: CASLKTAVVGGDTQYF. The DNA of the CDR3 is TGTGCCAGCCTTAAAACGGCAGTCGTGGGGGGGGATACGCAGTATTTT.

This clone turned up a few times. The chain is built from TRBV5-1 and TRBJ1-2, with 9 bases lining up with TRBD1. This CDR3 is 15 amino acids long. The V gene end was trimmed by 2 bases and the J gene end by 7 bases; junction bases not matched to a gene: 9. Germline-derived CDR1 and CDR2 are SGHRS and YFSETQ. CDR3 region: CASSFSGTGNPGYTF. Here the CDR3 DNA reads TGCGCCAGCAGCTTTTCGGGGACAGGGAATCCTGGCTACACCTTC.

This sequence joins TRBV10-2 and TRBJ2-2; D is unresolved. Per germline, CDR1 WSHSY and CDR2 SAAADI. The CDR3 length is 12 residues. V lost 2 bases and J lost 5, with 3 bases in between. In DNA form, the CDR3 reads TGCGCCAGCAGTGAGCGGACCGGGGAGCTGTTTTTT. Amino acid sequence: CASSERTGELFF.

V gene TRBV4-1 combines with J gene TRBJ2-1, with 11 nucleotides matching TRBD2. The CDR3 consists of 15 residues. Germline CDR1 reads MGHRA; CDR2 reads YSYEKL. V trimming: 3 bases; J trimming: 8 bases; junction bases outside the gene matches: 6. The CDR3 region has the DNA TGCGCCAGCAGCCACATAGCGGGGGGGCGTGATGAGCAGTTCTTC. Residues: CASSHIAGGRDEQFF.